One sample yielded the 4 T cell receptor beta chains listed below, sequenced in a study of technical replicates of blood from a few donors. Method: immunoSEQ multiplex PCR; TCRdb's copy keeps in-frame clones and lacks some. The top ten clones hold approximately 0.25% of a sample with fewer than 95,000 clones, approximately 94% of them seen once. Sequencing used T cells isolated from PBMCs. Receptor source: a human donor in good health.

The chain is built from TRBV5-1 and TRBJ2-7, with a weak D call TRBD1 (5 bases). V dropped 3 bases and J dropped 3 bases, with 16 bases sitting between them. Germline CDR1 reads SGHRS; CDR2 reads YFSETQ. The CDR3 covers 15 residues. CDR3 region: CASSSPERQLYEQYF. In DNA form, the CDR3 reads TGCGCCAGCAGCTCTCCAGAACGACAGCTCTACGAGCAGTACTTC.

The J gene is TRBJ2-1, the V gene TRBV11-2, with 8 nucleotides matching TRBD2. CDR1 is SGHAT and CDR2 is FQNNGV in the germline V gene. This CDR3 comprises 17 residues. Germline trimming cut 4 bases from V and 9 bases from J; bases unmatched to any gene: 17. The CDR3 reads CASSSISGTPRMGEQFF. CDR3 nucleotide sequence: TGTGCCAGCAGCTCTATTAGCGGGACTCCCCGGATGGGTGAGCAGTTCTTC. The whole variable domain, remainder taken from reference TRBV11-2 and TRBJ2-1, is EAGVAQSPRYKIIEKRQSVAFWCNPISGHATLYWYQQILGQGPKLLIQFQNNGVVDDSQLPKDRFSAERLKGVDSTLKIQPAKLEDSAVYLCASSSISGTPRMGEQFFGPGTRLTVL.

The chain combines TRBV29-1 with TRBJ2-3; D is possibly TRBD1 (6 bases). V was shortened by 2 bases and J by 4 bases, with 37 bases between the two germline ends. The CDR3 length is 22 residues. Germline CDR1 reads SQVTM; CDR2 reads ANQGSEA. CDR3 bases: TGCAGCGTTGAAACTCCGCCCAAAACTGGATTCGGAGGCCAGGGGTGGTCAGATACGCAGTATTTT. Translating gives CSVETPPKTGFGGQGWSDTQYF.

The rearrangement uses TRBV5-4 and TRBJ2-7; TRBD2 might be the D (5 bases). V was shortened by 5 bases and J by 3 bases, with 18 bases between the two germline ends. The CDR3 has 15 residues. Germline assignment: CDR1 SGHNT and CDR2 YYREEE (reference sequence). The CDR3 reads CASSSGGEGIYEQYF. For the CDR3, the DNA is TGTGCCAGCAGTTCTGGAGGTGAGGGTATCTACGAGCAGTACTTC.